The present T cell receptor beta chain was sequenced within a study of technical replicates of blood from a few donors. The length of the CDR3 is 13 residues. Trimming removed 8 bases at V and 4 bases at J, with 18 bases between. Germline-derived CDR1 and CDR2 are GTSNPN and SVGIG (reference sequence). Produced via immunoSEQ multiplex PCR; TCRdb's table is partial and in-frame only. The sample has about 70,000 clones, around 96% seen once. This clonotype was sampled from a human donor in good health. This chain joins TRBV30 and TRBJ2-7; maybe TRBD2 (6 bases). Sequenced: T cells isolated from PBMCs. CDR3 bases: TGTGCCCTGAGGACTACTCCTACTTACGAGCAGTACTTC. Protein product: CALRTTPTYEQYF.